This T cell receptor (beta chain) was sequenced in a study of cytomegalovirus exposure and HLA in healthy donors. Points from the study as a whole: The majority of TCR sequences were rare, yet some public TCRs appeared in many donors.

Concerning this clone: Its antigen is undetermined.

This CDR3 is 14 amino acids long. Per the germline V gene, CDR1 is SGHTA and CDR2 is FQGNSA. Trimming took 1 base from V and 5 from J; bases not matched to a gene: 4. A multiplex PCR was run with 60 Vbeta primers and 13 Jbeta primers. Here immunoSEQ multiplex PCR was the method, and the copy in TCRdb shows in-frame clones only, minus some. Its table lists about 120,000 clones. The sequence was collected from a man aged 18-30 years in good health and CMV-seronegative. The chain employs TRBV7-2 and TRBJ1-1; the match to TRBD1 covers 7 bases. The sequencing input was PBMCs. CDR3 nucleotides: TGTGCCAGCAGCTTAGTAGGGGGCGGGACTGAAGCTTTCTTT. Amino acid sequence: CASSLVGGGTEAFF.